Presented here are 10 T cell receptor beta chains from one specimen sequenced in a study of patients and donors after allogeneic stem cell transplantation. TCRdb itself ran the RT-PCR reads through MiXCR, one entry per CDR3 protein. The sample gives about 200,000 distinct CDR3 sequences, roughly two fifths of which show up once; roughly 10% is in the top ten. Sequencing was done on a sample of blood, either unsorted or a sorted T cell fraction (not recorded which). The receptors were sampled from a human donor who was either an allogeneic HSCT recipient or a stem cell or donor lymphocyte infusion donor (not recorded which). It is not recorded whose cells these are; they may come from a transplant donor.

This clonotype was seen more than once but under ten times. This chain uses TRBV20-1 with TRBJ1-4; possibly TRBD1 for D (5 bases). V was cut by 0 bases and J by 7 bases, with 12 bases left in between. CDR1 and CDR2 from the germline V gene are DFQATT and SNEGSKA (reference sequence). The CDR3 is made up of 14 amino acids. In DNA, the CDR3 is TGCAGTGCTAGAGAAAGTCTGGGGGGTGAAAAACTGTTTTTT. Protein: CSARESLGGEKLFF.

The chain recombines TRBV6-5 with TRBJ1-6; tentatively, D is TRBD1 (5 bases). The germline gives CDR1 MNHEY, CDR2 SVGAGI. V was pared by 2 bases and J by 7 bases, with 12 bases between. This CDR3 region has 15 residues. This CDR3 is CASSYRDRPNSPLHF. DNA of the CDR3: TGTGCCAGCAGTTACAGGGACCGACCAAATTCACCCCTCCACTTT.

This clonotype was counted only a few times. The rearrangement uses TRBV6-6 and TRBJ1-1; 11 nucleotides match TRBD1. The CDR3 extends over 14 amino acids. V shed 7 bases, J shed 4 bases, and the junction held 5 bases outside the gene matches. Germline V gives CDR1 MNHNY, CDR2 SVGAGI (reference sequence). CDR3 coding DNA: TGTGCCAGCACTAGGGGACAGGGGGGCACTGAAGCTTTCTTT. Protein sequence: CASTRGQGGTEAFF.

This clonotype was seen at least ten times. V gene TRBV7-9 combines with J gene TRBJ2-7; possibly TRBD1 for D (5 bases). Germline CDR1 reads SEHNR; CDR2 reads FQNEAQ (reference sequence). The CDR3 consists of 15 residues. With 2 bases removed from V and 5 bases from J, the gap between germline ends came to 16 bases. The CDR3 loop reads CASSLTSQARNEQYF. The CDR3 bases are TGTGCCAGCAGCTTAACTTCACAGGCTCGCAACGAGCAGTACTTC.

This clonotype was seen a handful of times. The chain carries TRBV7-3 and TRBJ1-5, with 8 bases identical to TRBD1. The CDR3 spans 17 residues. V lost 5 bases to trimming and J lost 0 bases; unmatched junction nucleotides: 9. Germline CDR1 and CDR2: SGHTA and FQGTGA. The CDR3 sequence: CASSPRTGRISNQPQHF. The CDR3 bases are TGTGCCAGCAGCCCCCGGACAGGGAGGATTAGCAATCAGCCCCAGCATTTT.

This chain links TRBV29-1 with TRBJ1-1, with 9 bases that match TRBD1. The CDR3 contains 12 residues. CDR1 is SQVTM and CDR2 is ANQGSEA in the germline V gene. J gave up 9 bases and V 6 bases, and 8 bases lay outside the gene matches. CDR3 DNA sequence: TGCAGCGTGGGAGGACAGGGGCTAAAAGCTTTCTTT. Translated: CSVGGQGLKAFF.

This chain joins TRBV15 and TRBJ2-2; no reliable D call. The CDR3 runs to 11 residues. CDR1 is LNHNV and CDR2 is YYDKDF in the germline V gene (reference sequence). Trimming cost V 3 bases and J 8 bases, with 4 bases left between them. The CDR3 DNA reads TGTGCCACCAGCAGTGCAGGGGAGCTGTTTTTT. Protein: CATSSAGELFF.

The rearrangement links TRBV19 to TRBJ2-5; weak D call: TRBD1 (6 bases). This CDR3 comprises 15 residues. Germline V gives CDR1 LNHDA, CDR2 SQIVND (reference sequence). Trimming left V 5 bases short and J 2 bases short, with 15 bases between. This CDR3 reads CASSPVQGSQETQYF. CDR3 in DNA: TGTGCCAGTAGTCCCGTACAGGGTTCGCAAGAGACCCAGTACTTC. Combining the CDR3 with reference TRBV19 and TRBJ2-5 gives the whole variable domain DGGITQSPKYLFRKEGQNVTLSCEQNLNHDAMYWYRQDPGQGLRLIYYSQIVNDFQKGDIAEGYSVSREKKESFPLTVTSAQKNPTAFYLCASSPVQGSQETQYFGPGTRLLVL.

The chain couples TRBV7-9 to TRBJ1-2; tentative D call: TRBD1 (5 bases). Trimming cost V 5 bases and J 8 bases, with 15 bases left between them. The germline V gene encodes CDR1 SEHNR and CDR2 FQNEAQ (reference sequence). This CDR3 region has 13 residues. Here the CDR3 DNA reads TGTGCCAGCAGCAAGGCAGGGTCCGAAGGCTACACCTTC. As protein: CASSKAGSEGYTF. Supplemented by reference TRBV7-9 and TRBJ1-2, the full variable domain reads DTGVSQNPRHKITKRGQNVTFRCDPISEHNRLYWYRQTLGQGPEFLTYFQNEAQLEKSRLLSDRFSAERPKGSFSTLEIQRTEQGDSAMYLCASSKAGSEGYTFGSGTRLTVV.

V gene TRBV5-1 combines with J gene TRBJ2-1; 8 nucleotides agree with TRBD1. V lost 3 bases, J lost 7 bases, and 9 bases stayed unmatched. Germline V lookup: CDR1 SGHRS, CDR2 YFSETQ. There are 15 residues in the CDR3. CDR3: CASSSRQGNKNEQFF. CDR3 sequence (DNA): TGCGCCAGCAGCTCACGACAGGGGAATAAGAATGAGCAGTTCTTC.